The clone carrying this TCR beta chain was observed once. The target antigen is unknown. Evenly divided among several immunoSEQ plates was the genomic DNA of each subset. Assay: immunoSEQ multiplex PCR; the TCRdb copy retains only in-frame clones and omits some. The sample contains approximately 1.9 million clones, 93% of which appear only once. This record belongs to a study of shared clonotypes between healthy human individuals. Study results and limitations: Some naive CD4 clonotypes, 5% to 5.5%, turned up in common across several donors.

The germline V and J ends were trimmed by 4 bases and 5 bases, with 8 bases remaining between them. This CDR3 has 13 residues. Germline lookup yields CDR1 MDHEN and CDR2 SYDVKM. CD45RO negativity and positive selection for CCR7 defined naive CD8 cells, a population that excluded terminally differentiated effector memory CD45RA+ cells. The donors, healthy adults who were HIV-negative, had experienced no recent acute infections or vaccinations. The source is a young man in good health. Some clones in this sample may be carry-over from other donors' samples. This chain uses TRBV28 with TRBJ2-2, with D perhaps TRBD2 (6 bases). Specimen: naive CD8+ T cells from PBMCs. The CDR3, as DNA: TGTGCCAGCAGTTGGGGGGAGACCGGGGAGCTGTTTTTT. This translates into CASSWGETGELFF.